The T cell receptor (beta chain) described here comes from a study of PD-1 blockade in classical Hodgkin lymphoma. Study findings and constraints: Reported baseline diversity: healthy donors highest, relapsed/refractory patients lowest. A significant rise in TCR diversity was seen by C4D1 for CD4+ cells but not for CD8+ cells. The diversity seen at baseline in complete responders resembled that of newly diagnosed patients.

Relapse was seen in all patients after autologous stem cell transplantation, and brentuximab vedotin exposure was variable. Best responses were complete response, partial response or progressive disease. Concerning this clone: Its antigen is currently unknown.

Clones were read by immunoSEQ multiplex PCR, and TCRdb kept only the in-frame ones, dropping some. The data hold about 17,000 clones, with more than 70% observed a single time. The CDR3 contains 17 residues. This clonotype originated in a human donor with classical Hodgkin lymphoma. The material was peripheral blood mononuclear cells (PBMCs), obtained at baseline. This chain uses TRBV21-1 with TRBJ2-1; the table assigns TRBD2, which was not confirmed against the DNA. TRBV21-1 corresponds to a pseudogene. The CDR3 region is CASSSLVAHHSDNEQFF. Written as DNA, the CDR3 is TGTGCCAGCAGTTCCCTTGTAGCACACCATTCCGACAATGAGCAGTTCTTC.